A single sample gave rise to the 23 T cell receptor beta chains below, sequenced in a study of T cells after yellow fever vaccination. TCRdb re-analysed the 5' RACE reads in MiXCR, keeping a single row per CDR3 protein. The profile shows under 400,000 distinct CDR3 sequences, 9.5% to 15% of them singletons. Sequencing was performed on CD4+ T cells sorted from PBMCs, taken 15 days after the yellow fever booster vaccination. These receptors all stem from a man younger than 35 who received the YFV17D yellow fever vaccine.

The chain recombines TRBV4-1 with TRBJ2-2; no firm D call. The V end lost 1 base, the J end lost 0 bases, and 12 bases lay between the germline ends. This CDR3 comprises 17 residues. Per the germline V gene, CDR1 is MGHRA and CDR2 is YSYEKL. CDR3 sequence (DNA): TGCGCCAGCAGCCAAGGAAAGGCCAGATCGAACACCGGGGAGCTGTTTTTT. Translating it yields CASSQGKARSNTGELFF.

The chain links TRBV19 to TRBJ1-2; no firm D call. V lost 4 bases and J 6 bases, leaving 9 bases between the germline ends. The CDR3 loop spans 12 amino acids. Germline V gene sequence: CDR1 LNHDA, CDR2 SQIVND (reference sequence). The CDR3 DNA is TGTGCCAGTAGTAGTCGACAAGATGGCTACACCTTC. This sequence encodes CASSSRQDGYTF.

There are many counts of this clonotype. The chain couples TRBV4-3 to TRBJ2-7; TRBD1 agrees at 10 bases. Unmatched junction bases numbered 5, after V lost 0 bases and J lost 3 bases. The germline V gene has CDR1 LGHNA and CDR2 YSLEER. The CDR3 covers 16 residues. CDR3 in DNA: TGCGCCAGCAGCCAAGATCAGGGACAGGGGATCTACGAGCAGTACTTC. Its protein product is CASSQDQGQGIYEQYF.

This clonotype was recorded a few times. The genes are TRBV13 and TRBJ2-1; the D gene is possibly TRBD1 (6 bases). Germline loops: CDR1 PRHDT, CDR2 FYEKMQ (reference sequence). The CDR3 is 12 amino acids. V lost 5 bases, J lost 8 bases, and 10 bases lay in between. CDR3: CASSTNRDEQFF. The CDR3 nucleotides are TGTGCCAGCAGCACAAACAGGGATGAGCAGTTCTTC.

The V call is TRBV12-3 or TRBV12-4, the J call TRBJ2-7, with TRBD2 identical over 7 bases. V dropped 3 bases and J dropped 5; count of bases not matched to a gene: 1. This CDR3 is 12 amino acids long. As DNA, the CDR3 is TGTGCCAGCAGTTTCGGGGGGAACGAGCAGTACGTC. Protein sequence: CASSFGGNEQYV.

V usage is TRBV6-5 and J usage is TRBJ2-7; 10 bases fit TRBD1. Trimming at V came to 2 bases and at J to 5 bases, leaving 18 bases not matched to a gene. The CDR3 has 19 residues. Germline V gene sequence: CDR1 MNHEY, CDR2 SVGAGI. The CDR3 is CASSYGGTGVFRSLNEQYF. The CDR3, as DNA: TGTGCCAGCAGTTACGGGGGGACAGGGGTATTTCGATCCCTTAACGAGCAGTACTTC.

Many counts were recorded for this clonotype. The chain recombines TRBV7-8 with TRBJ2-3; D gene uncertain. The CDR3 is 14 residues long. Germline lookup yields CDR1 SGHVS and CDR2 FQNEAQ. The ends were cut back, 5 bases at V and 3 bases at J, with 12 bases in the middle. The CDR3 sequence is CASSPRTTTDTQYF. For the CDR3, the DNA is TGTGCCAGCAGCCCCCGTACGACTACAGATACGCAGTATTTT.

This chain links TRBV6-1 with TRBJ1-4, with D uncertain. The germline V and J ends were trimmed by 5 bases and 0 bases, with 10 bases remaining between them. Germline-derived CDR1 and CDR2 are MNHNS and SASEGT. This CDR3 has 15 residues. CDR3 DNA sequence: TGTGCCAGCAGTATAATTTGGACAACTAATGAAAAACTGTTTTTT. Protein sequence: CASSIIWTTNEKLFF.

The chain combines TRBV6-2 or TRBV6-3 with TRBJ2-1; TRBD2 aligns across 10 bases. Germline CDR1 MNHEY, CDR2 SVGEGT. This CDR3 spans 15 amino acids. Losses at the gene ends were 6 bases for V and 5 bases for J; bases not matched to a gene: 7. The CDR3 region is CASRLLAGAHNEQFF. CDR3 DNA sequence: TGTGCCAGCAGGTTGCTAGCGGGGGCTCACAATGAGCAGTTCTTC.

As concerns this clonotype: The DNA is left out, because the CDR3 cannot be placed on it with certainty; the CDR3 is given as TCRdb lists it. The CDR3 protein is CISVPEAHPKDLAGEQYF. The rearrangement uses TRBV7-5 and TRBJ2-7; the table's D call of TRBD2 was not tested on the DNA. TRBV7-5 is a pseudogene. The CDR3 length equals 18 residues, ends included.

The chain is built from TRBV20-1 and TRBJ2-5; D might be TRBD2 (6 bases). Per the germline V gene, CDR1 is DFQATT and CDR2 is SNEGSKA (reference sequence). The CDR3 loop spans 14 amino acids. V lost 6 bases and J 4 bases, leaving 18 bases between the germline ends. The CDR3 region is CSADVTSYRETQYF. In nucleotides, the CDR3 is TGCAGTGCAGACGTTACTAGCTATAGAGAGACCCAGTACTTC.

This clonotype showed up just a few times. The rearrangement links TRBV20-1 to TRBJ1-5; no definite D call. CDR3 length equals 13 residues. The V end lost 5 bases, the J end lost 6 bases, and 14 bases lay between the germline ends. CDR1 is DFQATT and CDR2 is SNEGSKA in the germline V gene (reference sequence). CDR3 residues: CSAGESGGQPQHF. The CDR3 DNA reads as TGCAGTGCTGGGGAGTCCGGCGGTCAGCCCCAGCATTTT.

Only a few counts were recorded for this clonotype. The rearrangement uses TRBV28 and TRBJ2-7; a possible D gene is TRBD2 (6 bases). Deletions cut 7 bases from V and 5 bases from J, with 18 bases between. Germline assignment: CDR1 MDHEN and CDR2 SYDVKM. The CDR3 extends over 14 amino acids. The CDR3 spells CASTPGAGTDEQYV. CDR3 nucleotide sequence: TGTGCCAGCACCCCCGGGGCGGGAACGGACGAGCAGTACGTC.

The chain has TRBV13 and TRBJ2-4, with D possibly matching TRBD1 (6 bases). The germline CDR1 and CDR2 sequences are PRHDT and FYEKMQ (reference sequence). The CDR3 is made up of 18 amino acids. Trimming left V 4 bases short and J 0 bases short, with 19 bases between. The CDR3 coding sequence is TGTGCCAGCAGCTACTTGGACAGCCGCATCGTAGCCAAAAACATTCAGTACTTC. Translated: CASSYLDSRIVAKNIQYF.

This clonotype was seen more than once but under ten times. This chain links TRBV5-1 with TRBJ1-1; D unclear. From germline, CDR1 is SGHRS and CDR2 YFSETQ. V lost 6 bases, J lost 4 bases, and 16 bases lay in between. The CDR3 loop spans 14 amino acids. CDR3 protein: CASTDRRGTTEAFF. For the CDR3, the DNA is TGCGCCAGCACAGATCGACGGGGAACCACTGAAGCTTTCTTT.

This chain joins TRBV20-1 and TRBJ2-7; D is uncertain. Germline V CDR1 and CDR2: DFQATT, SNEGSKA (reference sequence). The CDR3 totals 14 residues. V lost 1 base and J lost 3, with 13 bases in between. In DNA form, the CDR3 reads TGCAGTGCTAGAGGGCCCCAGACAAACTACGAGCAGTACGTC. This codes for CSARGPQTNYEQYV.

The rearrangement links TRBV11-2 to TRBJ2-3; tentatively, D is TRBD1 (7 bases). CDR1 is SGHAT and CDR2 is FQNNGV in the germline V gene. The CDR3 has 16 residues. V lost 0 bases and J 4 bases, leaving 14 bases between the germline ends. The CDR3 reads CASSLDLRGAADTQYF. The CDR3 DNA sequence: TGTGCCAGCAGCTTAGATCTCAGGGGGGCAGCAGATACGCAGTATTTT.

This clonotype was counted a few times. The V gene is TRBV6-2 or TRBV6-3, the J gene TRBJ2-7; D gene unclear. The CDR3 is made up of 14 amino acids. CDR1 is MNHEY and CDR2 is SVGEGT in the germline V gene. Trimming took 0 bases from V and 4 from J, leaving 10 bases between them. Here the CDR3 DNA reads TGTGCCAGCAGTTACTCACTCCCCAAGTACGAGCAGTACGTC. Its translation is CASSYSLPKYEQYV.

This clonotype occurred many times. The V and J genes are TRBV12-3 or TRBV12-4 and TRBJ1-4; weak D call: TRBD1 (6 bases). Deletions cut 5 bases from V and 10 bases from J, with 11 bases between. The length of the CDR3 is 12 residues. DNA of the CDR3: TGTGCCAGCAGTATTACAGGGACAAAACTGTTTTTT. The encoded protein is CASSITGTKLFF.

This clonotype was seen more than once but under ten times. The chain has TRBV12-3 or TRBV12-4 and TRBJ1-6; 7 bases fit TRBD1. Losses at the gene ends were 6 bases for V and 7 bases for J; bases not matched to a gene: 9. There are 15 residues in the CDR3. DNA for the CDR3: TGTGCCAGCAGGGACGCGGGACAGCCAAATTCACCCCTCCACTTT. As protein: CASRDAGQPNSPLHF.

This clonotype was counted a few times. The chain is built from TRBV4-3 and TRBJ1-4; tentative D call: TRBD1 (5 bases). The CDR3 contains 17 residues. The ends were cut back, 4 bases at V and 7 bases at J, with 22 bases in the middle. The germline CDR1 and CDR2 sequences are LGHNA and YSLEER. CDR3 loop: CASSRAQAGPGFEKLFF. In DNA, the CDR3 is TGCGCCAGCAGCCGGGCACAGGCAGGGCCAGGATTTGAAAAACTGTTTTTT.

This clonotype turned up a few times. The CDR3 bases are TGTGCCAGCAGCTACACAGACCCCAGGGGGCGCGTGCAGTACTTC. Protein sequence: CASSYTDPRGRVQYF. This chain joins TRBV4-2 and TRBJ2-7, with 8 bases that match TRBD1. Per the germline V gene, CDR1 is LGHNA and CDR2 is YNFKEQ. Trimming at V came to 5 bases and at J to 9 bases, leaving 15 bases not matched to a gene. The CDR3 consists of 15 residues.

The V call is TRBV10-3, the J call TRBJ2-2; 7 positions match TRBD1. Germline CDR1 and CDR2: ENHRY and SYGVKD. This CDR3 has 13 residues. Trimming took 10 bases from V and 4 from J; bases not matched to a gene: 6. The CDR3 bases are TGTGCCAGCCGACAGGGTCGCACCGGGGAGCTGTTTTTT. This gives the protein CASRQGRTGELFF.